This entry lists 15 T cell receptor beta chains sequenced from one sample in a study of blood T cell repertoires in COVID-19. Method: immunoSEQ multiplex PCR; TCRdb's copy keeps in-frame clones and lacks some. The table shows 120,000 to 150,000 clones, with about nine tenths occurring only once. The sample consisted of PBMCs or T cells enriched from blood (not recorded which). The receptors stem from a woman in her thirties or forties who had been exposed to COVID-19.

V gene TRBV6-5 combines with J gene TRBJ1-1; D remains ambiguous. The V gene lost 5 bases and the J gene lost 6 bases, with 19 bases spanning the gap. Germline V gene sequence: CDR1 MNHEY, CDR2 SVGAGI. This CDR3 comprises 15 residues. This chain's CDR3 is CASSPRVRASPEAFF. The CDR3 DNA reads TGTGCCAGCAGTCCCCGGGTGAGGGCTTCGCCTGAAGCTTTCTTT.

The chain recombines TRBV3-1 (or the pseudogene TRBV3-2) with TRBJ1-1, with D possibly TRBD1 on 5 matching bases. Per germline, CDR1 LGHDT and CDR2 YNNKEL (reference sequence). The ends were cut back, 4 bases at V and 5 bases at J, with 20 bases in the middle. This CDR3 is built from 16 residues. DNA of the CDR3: TGTGCCAGCAGCCGCGATCCGGGGCTAAGCGGGACTGAAGCTTTCTTT. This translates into CASSRDPGLSGTEAFF.

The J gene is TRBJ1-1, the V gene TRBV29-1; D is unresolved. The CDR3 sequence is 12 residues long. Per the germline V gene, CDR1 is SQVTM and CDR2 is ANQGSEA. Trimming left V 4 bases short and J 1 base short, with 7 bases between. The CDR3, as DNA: TGCAGCGTTGTGAGAGGGAACACTGAAGCTTTCTTT. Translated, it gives CSVVRGNTEAFF.

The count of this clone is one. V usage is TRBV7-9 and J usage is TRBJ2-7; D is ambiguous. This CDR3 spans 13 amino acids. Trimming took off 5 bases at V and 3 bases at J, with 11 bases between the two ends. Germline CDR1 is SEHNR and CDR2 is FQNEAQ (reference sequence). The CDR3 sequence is CASSDRGDYEQYF. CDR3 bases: TGTGCCAGCAGCGACCGCGGTGACTACGAGCAGTACTTC.

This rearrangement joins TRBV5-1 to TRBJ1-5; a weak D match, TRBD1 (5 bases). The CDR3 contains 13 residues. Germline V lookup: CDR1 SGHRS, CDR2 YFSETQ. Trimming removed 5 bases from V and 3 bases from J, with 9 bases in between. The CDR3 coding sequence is TGCGCCAGCAGGTGGGACTCCAATCAGCCCCAGCATTTT. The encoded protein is CASRWDSNQPQHF.

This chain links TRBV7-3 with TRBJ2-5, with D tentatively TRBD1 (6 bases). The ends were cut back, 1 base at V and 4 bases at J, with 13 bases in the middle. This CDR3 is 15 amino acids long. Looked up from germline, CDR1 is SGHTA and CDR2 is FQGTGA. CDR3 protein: CASSLMSGAGETQYF. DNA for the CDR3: TGTGCCAGCAGCTTAATGTCAGGGGCCGGAGAGACCCAGTACTTC.

The CDR3: CAIRTQPSSGNTIYF. The CDR3 nucleotides are TGTGCCATCAGGACACAGCCGAGCTCTGGAAACACCATATATTTT. The chain has TRBV10-3 and TRBJ1-3; D unclear. CDR3 size: 15 residues. The V end was cut by 6 bases, the J end by 0 bases, with 12 bases between. CDR1 ENHRY and CDR2 SYGVKD come from the germline V gene.

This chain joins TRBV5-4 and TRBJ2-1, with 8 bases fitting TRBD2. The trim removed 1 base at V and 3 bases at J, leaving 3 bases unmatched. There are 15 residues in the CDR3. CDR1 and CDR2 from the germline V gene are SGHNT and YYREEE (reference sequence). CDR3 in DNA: TGTGCCAGCAGCTTGCGGGGGGGCCACTACAATGAGCAGTTCTTC. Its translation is CASSLRGGHYNEQFF.

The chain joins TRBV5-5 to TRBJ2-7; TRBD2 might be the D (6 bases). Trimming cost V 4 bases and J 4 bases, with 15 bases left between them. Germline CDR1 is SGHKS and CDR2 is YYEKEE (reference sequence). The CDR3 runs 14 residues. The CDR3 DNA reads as TGTGCCAGCAGCCAGACGACTAGTCAGTACGAGCAGTACTTC. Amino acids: CASSQTTSQYEQYF.

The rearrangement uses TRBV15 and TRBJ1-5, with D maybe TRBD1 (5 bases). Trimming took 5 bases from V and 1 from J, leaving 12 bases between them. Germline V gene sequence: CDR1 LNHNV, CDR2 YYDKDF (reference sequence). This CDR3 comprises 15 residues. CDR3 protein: CATSQAGNSNQPQHF. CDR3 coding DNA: TGTGCCACCAGCCAGGCAGGGAACAGCAATCAGCCCCAGCATTTT.

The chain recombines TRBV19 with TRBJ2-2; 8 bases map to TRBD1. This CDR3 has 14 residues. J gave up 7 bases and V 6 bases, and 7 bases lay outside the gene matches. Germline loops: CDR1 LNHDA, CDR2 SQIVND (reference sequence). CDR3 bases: TGTGCCAGTAGAAAGACAGGGGTAGACGGGGAGCTGTTTTTT. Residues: CASRKTGVDGELFF.

The CDR3 spells CASSSGLAGHTGELFF. As DNA, the CDR3 is TGTGCCAGCAGCTCCGGACTAGCGGGACACACCGGGGAGCTGTTTTTT. The V gene is TRBV7-9, the J gene TRBJ2-2, with 12 positions matching TRBD2. Germline-derived CDR1 and CDR2 are SEHNR and FQNEAQ (reference sequence). The CDR3 spans 16 residues. V trimming: 4 bases; J trimming: 3 bases; junction bases outside the gene matches: 3.

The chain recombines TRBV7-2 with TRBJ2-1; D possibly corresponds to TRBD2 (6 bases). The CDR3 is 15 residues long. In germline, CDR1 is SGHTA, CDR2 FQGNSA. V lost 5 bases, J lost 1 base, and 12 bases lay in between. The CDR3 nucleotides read TGTGCCAGCAGCCCACAAGCGGGTTCCTACAATGAGCAGTTCTTC. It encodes CASSPQAGSYNEQFF.

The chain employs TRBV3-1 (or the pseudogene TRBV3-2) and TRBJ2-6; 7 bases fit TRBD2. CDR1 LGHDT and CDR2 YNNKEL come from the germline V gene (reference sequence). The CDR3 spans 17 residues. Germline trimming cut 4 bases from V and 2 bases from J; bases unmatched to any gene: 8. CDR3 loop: CASSLGEGRTGANVLTF. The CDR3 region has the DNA TGTGCCAGCAGCCTCGGGGAGGGAAGGACTGGGGCCAACGTCCTGACTTTC.

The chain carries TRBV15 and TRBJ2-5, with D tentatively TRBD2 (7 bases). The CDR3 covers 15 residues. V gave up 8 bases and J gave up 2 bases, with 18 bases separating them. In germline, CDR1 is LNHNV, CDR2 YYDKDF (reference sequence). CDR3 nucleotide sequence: TGTGCCACCGGGCCGGAGGGGGGGGTACAAGAGACCCAGTACTTC. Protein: CATGPEGGVQETQYF. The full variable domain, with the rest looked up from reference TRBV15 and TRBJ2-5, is DAMVIQNPRYQVTQFGKPVTLSCSQTLNHNVMYWYQQKSSQAPKLLFHYYDKDFNNEADTPDNFQSRRPNTSFCFLDIRSPGLGDTAMYLCATGPEGGVQETQYFGPGTRLLVL.